The clone carrying this T cell receptor (beta chain) was found a few times. As yet, its antigen is unknown. The data derive from a study of identical twins. Study results and caveats: Twins shared out-of-frame alpha sequences with excess low generation probability. Conclusions were based on cross-sectional statistical analysis, without following the same donors. Part of the zero-insertion signal could reflect confounding by invariant MAIT and iNKT cells.

TCRdb reanalysed the 5' RACE reads using MiXCR and keeps one entry per CDR3 protein. The sample contains some 630,000 distinct CDR3 sequences, 7.1% of which appear only once. This same sample was also part of a study on yellow fever vaccine responses in identical twins.

The sequence was obtained from a woman between 18 and 29 years old in good health. The sample was PBMCs.

CDR3 sequence (DNA): TGCGCCAGCAGCCAAGTCGATATTAGCGGGAGGAACAATGAGCAGTTCTTC. It translates to CASSQVDISGRNNEQFF. The chain carries TRBV4-1 and TRBJ2-1, with TRBD2 matching over 10 bases. Looked up from germline, CDR1 is MGHRA and CDR2 is YSYEKL. This CDR3 is built from 17 residues. The J segment lost 5 bases and the V segment lost 1 base, leaving 8 bases of the junction unmatched.